This T cell receptor (beta chain) was recovered during a study of cytomegalovirus exposure and HLA in healthy donors. Regarding the study as a whole: As a later analysis showed, several of the most significant clusters appeared to be linked to common viral pathogens. Serostatus for CMV was the only available immune exposure information.

PCR primers comprised 60 Vbeta and 13 Jbeta primers. The assay was immunoSEQ multiplex PCR, and TCRdb's table has in-frame clones only and misses some. The sample includes around 90,000 clones, around 62% of them seen just once. To note about this clone: Its antigen is still unknown. Other DNA sequences in this sample translate to the same CDR3.

The sequencing input was PBMCs. The sequence was collected from a woman younger than 45 in good health and CMV-seropositive.

The CDR3 DNA sequence: TGTGCCAGCAGTTACGACAGGGGGAACACTGAAGCTTTCTTT. Translating it yields CASSYDRGNTEAFF. The rearrangement links TRBV6-5 to TRBJ1-1; TRBD1 aligns across 8 bases. The CDR3 loop spans 14 amino acids. V gave up 2 bases and J gave up 1 base; unmatched junction bases: 0. CDR1 MNHEY and CDR2 SVGAGI come from the germline V gene.